The entry that follows covers one T cell receptor beta chain sequence. Its antigen specificity is not known. No much larger clone exists at a distance of one base, and base qualities are not known. The data belong to a study of blood T cell repertoires in COVID-19 (dated by TCRdb to the early 2020s). At the level of the whole study: Samples covering the acute and convalescent phases of COVID-19 were provided by collaborators in the United States, Italy and Spain. The material from the prospective study consisted of cDNA or gDNA derived from T cells, B-cell-depleted T cells, or PBMCs. The dataset comprised deeply sampled blood TCRbeta repertoires from subjects exposed to, actively infected with, or recovered from COVID-19. The repertoires were released in a freely available public database intended as a resource for research on the immune response to SARS-CoV-2. Samples came from the ongoing ImmuneRACE study (first 160 participants) plus 1,254 subjects from 6 global collaborators. The sample metadata nearly always contained a de-identified subject ID, COVID-19 status, age in years and sex. Where available, HLA class I and class II types were taken from metadata supplied by the sample provider and were not determined by assay-based typing. The investigation overall reported the following: The amount of clinical and demographic metadata varied by source and participant and was provided uncurated.

From its cysteine to its phenylalanine, the CDR3 spans 16 amino acids. Here the CDR3 DNA is all that survives: 48 bases in frame from base 1. CDR1 and CDR2, per the germline V gene, are SGHRS and YFSETQ. Ends trimmed: V by 0 bases, J by 0 bases; bases unmatched to a gene: 4. TCRbeta CDR3 regions were amplified from genomic DNA by means of the immunoSEQ Assay, a bias-controlled multiplex PCR. Under the source paper's analysis protocol: The number of nucleated cells in each sample was estimated by amplification of reference gene primers within the assay. To quantify the absolute abundance of each unique TCRbeta CDR3 rearrangement, sequence reads were collapsed and filtered. For each sample, productive Simpson clonality was calculated as the square root of Simpson's diversity index over productive rearrangements. TCRdb limited this immuneACCESS table to in-frame rearrangements with V and J called. A share of clones is missing; checked studies link under half to unresolved V genes, and the rest is unexplained. The V and J calls and clone size are taken from that table; D and trimming were inferred from the DNA. For this sample the table gives 150,000 or so clones, of which 70% to 90% were detected only once. Of the sample, more than 2% falls within the top ten clones.

The collaborating institutions used their own protocols to collect whole blood in K2EDTA tubes. For TCRbeta analysis, collaborators shipped samples in one of three forms: frozen whole blood, isolated PBMCs, or DNA extracted from either of those sample types. The sample comprised peripheral blood. This sequence was found in a woman between 65 and 79 years old with acute or convalescent COVID-19. The rearranged segments are TRBV5-1 and TRBJ1-2, and TRBD1 aligns with 8 junction nucleotides. The CDR3 protein sequence reads: CASSLDRGSANYGYTF. The bases are TGCGCCAGCAGCTTGGACAGGGGGTCGGCTAACTATGGCTACACCTTC.